What follows are 18 T cell receptor beta chains derived from one specimen sequenced in a study of a mutant IDH1 vaccine in newly diagnosed glioma. Stated time point: week 35, safety follow-up. Topical imiquimod accompanied each vaccine dose, which consisted of 300 ug of mutant IDH1 20-mer peptide. No antigen is known for these receptors. Some clones are missing from TCRdb's copy, which holds only in-frame ones; the method was immunoSEQ multiplex PCR. Among under 50,000 clones listed, approximately 90% were seen once. The sequencing used PBMCs, collected from a glioma patient whose treatment included an IDH1 peptide vaccine. The receptors derive from a middle-aged woman with glioma.

The V and J genes are TRBV4-3 and TRBJ2-5; TRBD1 matches at 7 bases. The V gene's germline CDR1 is LGHNA and CDR2 YSLEER. This CDR3 has 16 residues. V trimming: 3 bases; J trimming: 0 bases; junction bases outside the gene matches: 7. The CDR3 spells CASSHGTVGDQETQYF. Here the CDR3 DNA reads TGCGCCAGCAGCCACGGGACAGTGGGAGACCAAGAGACCCAGTACTTC.

The rearrangement uses TRBV5-1 and TRBJ1-2; TRBD1 matches 9 bases. The CDR3 is 15 amino acids. J lost 6 bases, V lost 4 bases, and 10 bases had no gene match. From germline, CDR1 is SGHRS and CDR2 YFSETQ. The CDR3 here is CASSQNPGTGHGYTF. The CDR3 DNA reads TGCGCCAGCAGCCAGAACCCCGGGACAGGGCATGGCTACACCTTC.

The chain joins TRBV6-5 to TRBJ2-1; no firm D call. Between the trimmed V and J ends, which lost 6 bases and 8 bases, there was a span of 8 bases. Looked up from germline, CDR1 is MNHEY and CDR2 is SVGAGI. The CDR3 totals 11 residues. The CDR3 region is CASSRFDEQFF. The CDR3 bases are TGTGCCAGCAGCAGATTTGATGAGCAGTTCTTC.

The chain joins TRBV6-1 to TRBJ2-5; D not certain. The CDR3 has 12 amino acids. V dropped 6 bases and J dropped 7 bases, with 12 bases sitting between them. Germline V gene lookup returns CDR1 MNHNS and CDR2 SASEGT. CDR3 in amino acids: CASSTRVRTQYF. The CDR3 nucleotides are TGTGCCAGCAGCACAAGGGTTCGGACCCAGTACTTC.

This clone has a handful of counts. The chain recombines TRBV7-2 with TRBJ2-7, with TRBD1 as a possible D gene (6 bases). Trimming pared 5 bases from V and 4 bases from J, leaving 15 bases between. This CDR3 region has 14 residues. Germline lookup yields CDR1 SGHTA and CDR2 FQGNSA. CDR3 in amino acids: CASSTGGGMYEQYF. DNA of the CDR3: TGTGCCAGCAGCACGGGTGGGGGCATGTACGAGCAGTACTTC.

This CDR3 reads CASSLRPGSVEAFF. The DNA of the CDR3 is TGCGCCAGCAGCTTGCGTCCAGGGTCAGTTGAAGCTTTCTTT. The chain couples TRBV5-1 to TRBJ1-1; possibly TRBD1 for D (5 bases). Germline V gene data show CDR1 as SGHRS and CDR2 as YFSETQ. V gave up 1 base and J gave up 7 bases, with 14 bases separating them. The CDR3 totals 14 residues.

The chain combines TRBV6-5 with TRBJ2-2; D ambiguous. Germline V CDR1 and CDR2: MNHEY, SVGAGI. CDR3 length: 12 residues. Trimming left V 1 base short and J 6 bases short, with 3 bases between. The CDR3 loop reads CASSYLSGELFF. For the CDR3, the DNA is TGTGCCAGCAGTTACTTGTCCGGGGAGCTGTTTTTT.

The chain has TRBV6-5 and TRBJ2-1; 9 nucleotides match TRBD1. V shed 7 bases, J shed 9 bases, and the junction held 13 bases outside the gene matches. CDR3 length: 15 residues. Germline CDR1 is MNHEY and CDR2 is SVGAGI. This CDR3 is CASTTAGTGTIEQFF. In DNA form, the CDR3 reads TGTGCCAGCACTACCGCCGGGACAGGGACCATTGAGCAGTTCTTC.

Judged by abundance, this clone is medium-sized. Other nucleotide sequences in the sample specify the same CDR3. DNA of the CDR3: TGTGCCAGCAGCTTAAATCGGGGCCCCGCAGATACGCAGTATTTT. Its protein is CASSLNRGPADTQYF. V gene TRBV7-8 combines with J gene TRBJ2-3, with D perhaps given as TRBD1 or TRBD2 (5 bases each). Trimming left V 2 bases short and J 4 bases short, with 13 bases between. The CDR3 sequence is 15 residues long. The germline gives CDR1 SGHVS, CDR2 FQNEAQ.

The V and J genes are TRBV5-6 and TRBJ2-4, with 7 bases identical to TRBD2. The V gene end was trimmed by 3 bases and the J gene end by 1 base; junction bases not matched to a gene: 10. This CDR3 is built from 17 residues. Germline CDR1 SGHDT, CDR2 YYEEEE. The CDR3 DNA follows: TGTGCCAGCAGCTGGGGGGGAGGGGCGGGGGCCAAAAACATTCAGTACTTC. Protein: CASSWGGGAGAKNIQYF.

The rearrangement links TRBV28 to TRBJ1-1; D is possibly TRBD1 (6 bases). The germline V gene has CDR1 MDHEN and CDR2 SYDVKM. The CDR3 runs to 16 residues. The V and J ends lost 6 bases and 4 bases respectively, with 21 bases between them. CDR3 region: CASSYPLSGGTTEAFF. The CDR3 DNA reads TGTGCCAGCAGCTACCCTCTCTCGGGGGGCACCACTGAAGCTTTCTTT.

The V gene is TRBV4-1, the J gene TRBJ1-1; 7 positions match TRBD1. The CDR3 contains 17 residues. Germline V lookup: CDR1 MGHRA, CDR2 YSYEKL. Trimming cost V 4 bases and J 2 bases; bases outside gene matches: 13. The CDR3 nucleotides are TGCGCCAGCAGCCCCAGTGGGTGGCCAGGGGGAAACACTGAAGCTTTCTTT. Amino acids: CASSPSGWPGGNTEAFF.

J is TRBJ2-3 and V is TRBV4-2; 10 bases agree with TRBD2. V lost 1 base to trimming and J lost 7 bases; unmatched junction nucleotides: 11. CDR3 length: 17 amino acids. CDR1 is LGHNA, CDR2 YNFKEQ, per germline. Here the CDR3 reads CASSQGEGLAEPYTQYF. The CDR3 DNA is TGTGCCAGCAGCCAAGGTGAAGGACTAGCGGAACCTTATACGCAGTATTTT.

The CDR3 spells CASSEARGGTEAFF. CDR3 nucleotides: TGTGCCAGCAGTGAAGCCAGGGGGGGCACTGAAGCTTTCTTT. The V call is TRBV2, the J call TRBJ1-1, with 7 bases fitting TRBD1. Germline V gene data show CDR1 as SNHLY and CDR2 as FYNNEI. CDR3 length: 14 residues. V trimming: 0 bases; J trimming: 4 bases; junction bases outside the gene matches: 2.

This clone came up once. The V call is TRBV6-5, the J call TRBJ1-1; D remains unclear. The ends were cut back, 2 bases at V and 8 bases at J, with 9 bases in the middle. This CDR3 region has 12 residues. The germline V gene has CDR1 MNHEY and CDR2 SVGAGI. CDR3 region: CASSYMAGEAFF. The CDR3 DNA follows: TGTGCCAGCAGTTACATGGCCGGAGAAGCTTTCTTT.

The V call is TRBV19, the J call TRBJ2-1; 15 nucleotides line up with TRBD2. Germline CDR1 LNHDA, CDR2 SQIVND (reference sequence). The CDR3 length is 16 residues. V was pared by 7 bases and J by 4 bases, with 5 bases of the junction left unmatched. CDR3 amino acids: CASNPGLAGGYNEQFF. CDR3 nucleotide sequence: TGTGCCAGTAACCCGGGACTAGCGGGAGGATACAATGAGCAGTTCTTC.

This clone has only one observation. The chain uses TRBV6-6 and TRBJ1-5, with a tentative D call TRBD1 (5 bases). V shed 7 bases and J shed 3 bases, with 16 bases lying between them. The CDR3 is 15 amino acids. The germline gives CDR1 MNHNY, CDR2 SVGAGI (reference sequence). CDR3 sequence reads: CASKETGTDNQPQHF. The CDR3 DNA is TGTGCCAGCAAGGAGACCGGGACGGACAATCAGCCCCAGCATTTT.

The genes are TRBV7-8 and TRBJ1-4; the D is unclear. Looked up from germline, CDR1 is SGHVS and CDR2 is FQNEAQ. V was pared by 2 bases and J by 7 bases, with 17 bases between. This CDR3 is 16 amino acids long. The CDR3 region is CASSLPTPGYSEKLFF. DNA of the CDR3: TGTGCCAGCAGCTTACCAACCCCGGGATACAGTGAAAAACTGTTTTTT.